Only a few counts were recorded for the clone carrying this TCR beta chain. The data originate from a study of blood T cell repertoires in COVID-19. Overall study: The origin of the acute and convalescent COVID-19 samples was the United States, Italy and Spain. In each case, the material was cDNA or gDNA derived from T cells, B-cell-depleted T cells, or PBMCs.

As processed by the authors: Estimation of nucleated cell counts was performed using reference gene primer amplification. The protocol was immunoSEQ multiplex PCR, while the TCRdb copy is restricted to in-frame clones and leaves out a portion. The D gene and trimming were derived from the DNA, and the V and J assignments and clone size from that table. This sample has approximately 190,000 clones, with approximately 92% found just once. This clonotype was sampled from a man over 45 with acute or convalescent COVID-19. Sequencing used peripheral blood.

As DNA, the CDR3 is TGTGCCAGCAGCTTAGATCTGCGGAATTCACCCCTCCACTTT. Residues: CASSLDLRNSPLHF. The rearrangement uses TRBV7-2 and TRBJ1-6; D ambiguous. The CDR3 is made up of 14 amino acids. CDR1 and CDR2 (germline): SGHTA, FQGNSA. The V end lost 1 base, the J end lost 7 bases, and 8 bases lay between the germline ends.